This TCR beta chain is drawn from a study of shared clonotypes between healthy human individuals. Study-level points and caveats: Richness estimates generally favored naive over memory subsets. Some clonotypes were shared by all four sorted-subset donors, while others were not shared. The non-shared ones had lower generation probabilities than the shared ones. Sharing across four donors was highest in naive CD4 (roughly 5%) and lowest in memory CD8 (approximately 0.4%).

V shed 3 bases, J shed 3 bases, and the junction held 13 bases outside the gene matches. Per the germline V gene, CDR1 is SEHNR and CDR2 is FQNEAQ (reference sequence). The CDR3 spans 18 residues. CD45RO-negative, CCR7-positively selected cells formed the naive CD8 fraction, excluding terminally differentiated effector memory CD45RA+ cells. In the case of this clone: The antigen is unknown.

In the source study's methods: Junction-only sequences without quality scores were provided by ImmunoSEQ, so filtering was different. Clones were read by immunoSEQ multiplex PCR, and TCRdb kept only the in-frame ones, dropping some. The V and J calls and clone size are taken from that table; D and trimming were inferred from the DNA. The sample holds about 2.2 million clones; around 93% are singletons and the top ten take about 1.6%. This chain connects TRBV7-9 to TRBJ2-1; 8 bases are a match to TRBD1. Sequencing was performed on naive CD8+ T cells from PBMCs. This sequence was found in a man in his late teens or twenties in good health. Some clones in this sample may be carry-over from other donors' samples. Written as DNA, the CDR3 is TGTGCCAGCAGCTTGGGTCCCGGGACAGGTCTTAACTACAATGAGCAGTTCTTC. It yields the protein CASSLGPGTGLNYNEQFF.